This is a list of T cell receptor beta chains from one sample in a study of beta chain features in type 1 diabetes. The repertoire was sequenced with immunoSEQ multiplex PCR; TCRdb's copy has only in-frame clones and lacks some. Seen here are around 150,000 clones, roughly 10% observed once, and the top ten hold 0.65% to 0.9%. What was sequenced was central memory CD4+ T cells from blood. All receptors derive from a woman under 40 with type 1 diabetes. The CDR3 runs from the conserved cysteine through the conserved F or W. Fields, in order: clone size, D gene, J gene, V gene, CDR3 DNA, CDR3 protein. A D gene is named only where the DNA matches it firmly. Size is stated for part of the rows, as once, few or many counts, or as a class when the clone is expanded.

NA | NA | TRBJ2-3 | TRBV7-9 | TGTGCCAGCAGCTTTCGCCTAGCGTCCACAGATACGCAGTATTTT | CASSFRLASTDTQYF
NA | TRBD2 | TRBJ2-5 | TRBV5-1 | TGCGCCAGCAGCTTGGGGGGACTAGCCCAAGAGACCCAGTACTTC | CASSLGGLAQETQYF
few | TRBD2 | TRBJ2-1 | TRBV6-6 | TGTGCCAGCAGTTACGGGGCGGGAGGGGGGAATGAGCAGTTCTTC | CASSYGAGGGNEQFF
few | NA | TRBJ1-5 | TRBV7-8 | TGTGCCAGCAGCTCCCAGGGTGACCAGCCCCAGCATTTT | CASSSQGDQPQHF
NA | TRBD2 | TRBJ2-7 | TRBV10-3 | TGTGCCTCCACCGGGGGGGCTTCCTACGAGCAGTACTTC | CASTGGASYEQYF
NA | TRBD1 | TRBJ2-1 | TRBV19 | TGTGCCAGTAGTATTCAGGGGGCATCCTACAATGAGCAGTTCTTC | CASSIQGASYNEQFF
few | NA | TRBJ2-1 | TRBV4-2 | TGTGCCAGCAGCCAAGAGGACACTGAGCAGTTCTTC | CASSQEDTEQFF
NA | TRBD1 | TRBJ2-3 | TRBV5-1 | TGCGCCAGCAGCTTGGGACAGGGAAGCACAGATACGCAGTATTTT | CASSLGQGSTDTQYF
NA | TRBD1 | TRBJ2-1 | TRBV28 | TGTGCCAGCAGTTTTCAGGGGGCGGGTTTCAATGAGCAGTTCTTC | CASSFQGAGFNEQFF
NA | TRBD1 | TRBJ1-1 | TRBV5-1 | TGCGCCAGCAGCCGGGACAGAATGAACACTGAAGCTTTCTTT | CASSRDRMNTEAFF
many | NA | TRBJ1-1 | TRBV19 | TGTGCCAGTAGTATCGGCATAGGGGGAGCTTTCTTT | CASSIGIGGAFF
NA | NA | TRBJ2-1 | TRBV9 | TGTGCCAGCAGCGTAGTACAGGATGACAATGAGCAGTTCTTC | CASSVVQDDNEQFF
NA | TRBD2 | TRBJ2-1 | TRBV11-3 | TGTGCCAGCAGCTTAGAGGGGCTAGCGGGAGACAATGAGCAGTTCTTC | CASSLEGLAGDNEQFF
few | TRBD1 | TRBJ2-1 | TRBV4-1 | TGCGCCAGCAGCCAGGTAACCGGGACAGGGAACCGTGAGCAGTTCTTC | CASSQVTGTGNREQFF
NA | TRBD2 | TRBJ2-7 | TRBV4-1 | TGCGCCAGCAGCCAACTCGAGGGACTAGCGGGGGCCTACGAGCAGTACTTC | CASSQLEGLAGAYEQYF
few | TRBD2 | TRBJ2-5 | TRBV29-1 | TGCAGCGTTGAAGAGCCGGGAGGGCCCCAAGAGACCCAGTACTTC | CSVEEPGGPQETQYF
NA | TRBD1 | TRBJ1-4 | TRBV9 | TGTGCCAGCAGCGTGCAGGGGGCGCGGACAGAAAAACTGTTTTTT | CASSVQGARTEKLFF
few | TRBD2 | TRBJ2-1 | TRBV7-2 | TGTGCCAGCAGCTTAGATAAGGTCACTAGCGGGAGATACAATGAGCAGTTCTTC | CASSLDKVTSGRYNEQFF